This T cell receptor (beta chain) was sequenced for a study of CD8 T cells in ankylosing spondylitis. Whole-study results and caveats: Clones linked to the disease showed a CD8+ phenotype. They occurred at relatively low frequencies in peripheral blood.

MiXCR was run by TCRdb on the 5' RACE reads, yielding one entry per CDR3 protein. This sample yields roughly 130,000 distinct CDR3 sequences, of which approximately 8.4% are seen a single time; roughly 8% belongs to the top ten. The CDR3 totals 15 residues. V was trimmed by 6 bases and J by 5 bases, leaving 18 bases between them. Germline CDR1 is SGHRS and CDR2 is YFSETQ. This clonotype was counted many times. Its antigen is as yet unknown. Specimen: synovial fluid, either unsorted or a sorted T cell fraction (not recorded which). V gene TRBV5-1 combines with J gene TRBJ2-1; no reliable D call. The origin of this receptor is a male donor with ankylosing spondylitis. As DNA, the CDR3 is TGCGCCAGCACAAATCGCGTAATCACGGACAATGAGCAGTTCTTC. As protein: CASTNRVITDNEQFF.